Listed below are T cell receptor beta chains from one sample, sequenced in a study of CD8+CD57+ T cells in acquired aplastic anemia. TCRdb reprocessed the reads with MiXCR, giving one entry per CDR3 protein. Of about 150,000 distinct CDR3 sequences in the sample, over 50% were seen once. The specimen was sorted CD4+, CD8+, or CD8+CD57+ T cells (not recorded which) from PBMCs. The receptors here all came from a human donor with aplastic anemia. The CDR3 runs from the conserved cysteine through the conserved F or W. D genes are given only for firm matches. Size tells how often a clone was seen (once, few, many) or the class of an expanded clone, and some rows leave it out.

CDR3 DNA,CDR3 protein,J gene,D gene,clone size,V gene
TGTGCCATCCTGGGCACAGTGTCTACCTACGAGCAGTACTTC,CAILGTVSTYEQYF,TRBJ2-7,NA,NA,TRBV2
TGTGCCAGCAGCTTAGTAGGGCACGAGCAGTACTTC,CASSLVGHEQYF,TRBJ2-7,NA,few,TRBV7-8
TGTGCCAGTAGTAGCGGAAGAAGCTCCTACAATGAGCAGTTCTTC,CASSSGRSSYNEQFF,TRBJ2-1,NA,NA,TRBV19
TGTGCCAGCACCCCCAGGGGGTCCTTGAACACTGAAGCTTTCTTT,CASTPRGSLNTEAFF,TRBJ1-1,TRBD1,many,TRBV6-5
TGTGCCAGTGCCGCTTGGGACAGCTATGGCTACACCTTC,CASAAWDSYGYTF,TRBJ1-2,TRBD1,NA,TRBV19
TGTGCCAGCAGCTCTCTGCGGGGGGGCGGGGAGCAGTACTTC,CASSSLRGGGEQYF,TRBJ2-7,TRBD2,few,TRBV2
TGCGCCAGCAGCTTAGCGGGAGGGCCGGCAGATACGCAGTATTTT,CASSLAGGPADTQYF,TRBJ2-3,TRBD2,NA,TRBV5-1
TGTGCCAGCAGCTTAGGGGGGGCCAGTTCACCCCTCCACTTT,CASSLGGASSPLHF,TRBJ1-6,NA,many,TRBV7-2
TGTGCCAGTAGTAAGTCGAGACAGGAACACGGGTGGCCGAATGAGCAGTTCTTC,CASSKSRQEHGWPNEQFF,TRBJ2-1,NA,NA,TRBV19
TGTGCCACCAGTGATTTAGAAAGCGGGAGGGCCGGGGAGCAGTTCTTC,CATSDLESGRAGEQFF,TRBJ2-1,TRBD2,NA,TRBV24-1
TGTGCCAGCAGAGGAGCGGGAGGGGATACGCAGTATTTT,CASRGAGGDTQYF,TRBJ2-3,TRBD2,NA,TRBV7-9
TGTGCCAGTGCCGAAGGGACAGGCATTAACAATGAGCAGTTCTTC,CASAEGTGINNEQFF,TRBJ2-1,TRBD1,few,TRBV19
TGCGCCAGCAGCCAAGATGGGGCGGGGGAGGCTTACAATGAGCAGTTCTTC,CASSQDGAGEAYNEQFF,TRBJ2-1,TRBD2,many,TRBV4-3
TGCAGCGTTCCAAAGGGGACCGGGGAGCTGTTTTTT,CSVPKGTGELFF,TRBJ2-2,NA,many,TRBV29-1
TGTGCCAGCAGCCGACAGGGGGAGACCCAGTACTTC,CASSRQGETQYF,TRBJ2-5,TRBD1,NA,TRBV7-9
TGCAGCGTGGTATCGCCTGGGACAGGGGCTTCTAACTATGGCTACACCTTC,CSVVSPGTGASNYGYTF,TRBJ1-2,TRBD1,NA,TRBV29-1
TGTGCCAGCATCTCGTACAATGAGCAGTTCTTC,CASISYNEQFF,TRBJ2-1,NA,many,TRBV2
TGTGCCAGCAGTTCACCCAGGGACAGTGATGGCTACACCTTC,CASSSPRDSDGYTF,TRBJ1-2,TRBD1,many,TRBV7-9
TGTGCCACCAGCAGGGACACAAGCTATAATTCACCCCTCCACTTT,CATSRDTSYNSPLHF,TRBJ1-6,NA,few,TRBV15
TGTGCCAGCCAGAGGTCTGATAATTCACCCCTCCACTTT,CASQRSDNSPLHF,TRBJ1-6,NA,NA,TRBV2
TGTGCCAGCAGGCTTGACAGGGCCAACACTGAAGCTTTCTTT,CASRLDRANTEAFF,TRBJ1-1,TRBD1,NA,TRBV7-3
TGTGCCAGCAGCCCAAGTGACAGGGGGCGCCTACCCCTCCACTTT,CASSPSDRGRLPLHF,TRBJ1-6,TRBD1,NA,TRBV7-2
TGTGCCACCAGCAGTGAGTCGGGCAAAAAGAGCTCACCCCTCCACTTT,CATSSESGKKSSPLHF,TRBJ1-6,NA,NA,TRBV15
TGTGCCAGCAGACCTCTGCGGGGTAGGTACGAGCAGTACTTC,CASRPLRGRYEQYF,TRBJ2-7,NA,few,TRBV7-2
TGCAGCTTGGGTGGGGGGGAGCAGTTCTTC,CSLGGGEQFF,TRBJ2-1,NA,NA,TRBV29-1
TGCAGCGTTGAAGATGAAAAGGGCGCAGCCTACGAGCAGTACTTC,CSVEDEKGAAYEQYF,TRBJ2-7,NA,NA,TRBV29-1
TGTGCCAGCAGGGTAGGACTGAGCTCCTACGAGCAGTACTTC,CASRVGLSSYEQYF,TRBJ2-7,NA,NA,TRBV6-2/TRBV6-3
TGTGCCAGCAGCCCGACGGGACTAGCGGGAGGAACGGAGACCCAGTACTTC,CASSPTGLAGGTETQYF,TRBJ2-5,TRBD2,NA,TRBV7-2
TGTGCCAGCGAGGGGGCGTACACTGAAGCTTTCTTT,CASEGAYTEAFF,TRBJ1-1,TRBD1,many,TRBV11-2
TGTGCCATCAGTGAACCGGGACAGGGCACTCAGCCCCAGCATTTT,CAISEPGQGTQPQHF,TRBJ1-5,TRBD1,NA,TRBV10-3
TGTGCCAGCAGCTTACGGTCGACCCTCGGGACAGGGATGTCAAGGGAAGAGACCCAGTACTTC,CASSLRSTLGTGMSREETQYF,TRBJ2-5,TRBD1,many,TRBV7-6
TGTGCCAGCAGCTATAGCGGGGGACTCACAGATACGCAGTATTTT,CASSYSGGLTDTQYF,TRBJ2-3,TRBD2,NA,TRBV7-2
TGTGCCATCAGAGGGACTGGAACCTACGAGCAGTACTTC,CAIRGTGTYEQYF,TRBJ2-7,NA,NA,TRBV10-3
TGTGCCAGCAGTGAAGCGCGGCTAGCGGGGTTATACTCCTACGAGCAGTACTTC,CASSEARLAGLYSYEQYF,TRBJ2-7,TRBD2,NA,TRBV6-1
TGCAGTGCTAGAGACTACGGACAGGGCTACGAGCAGTACTTC,CSARDYGQGYEQYF,TRBJ2-7,TRBD1,NA,TRBV20-1
TGCAGCGTTGAAGTGGGAGACAGGGGATACGAGCAGTACTTC,CSVEVGDRGYEQYF,TRBJ2-7,TRBD1,many,TRBV29-1
TGTGCCAGCAGCGTAGCGGGGGTTTATAATTCACCCCTCCACTTT,CASSVAGVYNSPLHF,TRBJ1-6,NA,many,TRBV9
TGTGCCAGCAGTGAAGGGACAGATAATTCACCCCTCCACTTT,CASSEGTDNSPLHF,TRBJ1-6,NA,many,TRBV6-1
TGCAGCGTGTGGACAGGGGACACCGGGGAGCTGTTTTTT,CSVWTGDTGELFF,TRBJ2-2,TRBD1,many,TRBV29-1
TGTGCCAGCAGTTTCCTGACTAGCGGGGGGAGGAATGAGCAGTTCTTC,CASSFLTSGGRNEQFF,TRBJ2-1,TRBD2,NA,TRBV12-3/TRBV12-4
TGTGCCACCAGTGATCCGGGACTAGCGGGAGAAGAGACCCAGTACTTC,CATSDPGLAGEETQYF,TRBJ2-5,TRBD2,few,TRBV24-1
TGTGCCAGCAGCCAAGATCTCGCGGGGAACTATGGCTACACCTTC,CASSQDLAGNYGYTF,TRBJ1-2,NA,many,TRBV3-1
TGTGCCAGCAGTCTAGCGGGGGATTCGGCCTACGAGCAGTACTTC,CASSLAGDSAYEQYF,TRBJ2-7,TRBD2,NA,TRBV12-3/TRBV12-4
TGTGCCAGCAGTACTACAGGGGCCGGCAATGAGCAGTTCTTC,CASSTTGAGNEQFF,TRBJ2-1,TRBD1,many,TRBV9
TGCAGTGCTTATGATAGCGGGGGCACCTACAATGAGCAGTTCTTC,CSAYDSGGTYNEQFF,TRBJ2-1,TRBD2,many,TRBV20-1
TGCAGCTCATACAGGGAGAACACTGAAGCTTTCTTT,CSSYRENTEAFF,TRBJ1-1,NA,many,TRBV29-1
TGTGCTAGCACTTCCGGGACAGGACTACAAGAGACCCAGTACTTC,CASTSGTGLQETQYF,TRBJ2-5,TRBD1,NA,TRBV7-7
TGTGCCACCAGTCCGGGTGAGGGCTATGGCTACACCTTC,CATSPGEGYGYTF,TRBJ1-2,NA,few,TRBV24-1
TGTGCCAGCAGCTTCACTAGCGGGGGGGACGATACGCAGTATTTT,CASSFTSGGDDTQYF,TRBJ2-3,TRBD2,NA,TRBV7-8
TGTGCCACCAGTGATTTCGGTGAGCAGTACTTC,CATSDFGEQYF,TRBJ2-7,NA,NA,TRBV24-1